This is a list of T cell receptor beta chains from one sample in a study of OX40 agonist ivuxolimab in advanced cancers. Clones were sequenced by immunoSEQ multiplex PCR, and TCRdb holds only the in-frame ones, with some missing. The sample shows about 19,000 clones, roughly 91% of them seen only once. Here the sequenced sample was CD4+ or CD8+ T cells sorted from blood, taken in a trial of the OX40 agonist ivuxolimab. The receptors come from an adult with an advanced solid tumor such as melanoma, head and neck, liver or kidney cancer. Each CDR3 is given with its conserved first and last residue. The D gene is left open where the match is weak. Clone size is given for some rows only: seen once, a few or many times, or a class if the clone is expanded.

TRBD1 TRBJ2-5 - TRBV27 CASSLRGPETQYF TGTGCCAGCAGTTTAAGGGGGCCGGAGACCCAGTACTTC
TRBD1 TRBJ2-7 - TRBV9 CASSATGSLSYEQYF TGTGCCAGCAGCGCGACAGGGAGTCTTTCCTACGAGCAGTACTTC
- TRBJ2-7 - TRBV6-5 CASGLSGLYYEQYF TGTGCCAGCGGGTTAAGCGGGCTTTACTACGAGCAGTACTTC
- TRBJ2-1 - TRBV29-1 CSVEDRSSYNEQFF TGCAGCGTTGAAGATCGGAGCTCCTACAATGAGCAGTTCTTC
- TRBJ2-7 - TRBV19 CASSMAGTTYEQYF TGTGCCAGTAGTATGGCGGGAACTACCTACGAGCAGTACTTC
- TRBJ2-3 - TRBV10-3 CATGGGMWTDTQYF TGTGCCACAGGGGGGGGAATGTGGACAGATACGCAGTATTTT
- TRBJ1-1 - TRBV7-2 CASSPLGGRNTEAFF TGTGCCAGCAGCCCGCTAGGAGGGCGGAACACTGAAGCTTTCTTT
- TRBJ1-3 - TRBV9 CASSPRSGTIYF TGTGCCAGCAGCCCCCGTAGCGGCACCATATATTTT
- TRBJ2-6 - TRBV29-1 CSVADYLNVLTF TGCAGCGTTGCAGATTACTTGAACGTCCTGACTTTC
- TRBJ2-7 - TRBV27 CASAGAWEQYF TGTGCCAGCGCAGGGGCGTGGGAGCAGTACTTC
- TRBJ2-7 - TRBV2 CASTGGISYEQYF TGTGCCAGCACTGGGGGCATCTCCTACGAGCAGTACTTC
- TRBJ2-3 - TRBV28 CAITRDRSSAYGF TGTGCCATCACCAGGGACCGCAGTTCTGCCTACGGATTT
- TRBJ2-7 - TRBV27 CASSPAGGAYEQYF TGTGCCAGCAGCCCCGCCGGGGGAGCCTACGAGCAGTACTTC
TRBD1 TRBJ2-7 - TRBV5-1 CASRDRAYEQYF TGCGCCAGCCGGGACAGGGCTTACGAGCAGTACTTC
TRBD1 TRBJ2-5 - TRBV27 CASSSGTASLSETQYF TGTGCCAGCAGTTCCGGGACAGCTTCCCTTTCAGAGACCCAGTACTTC
- TRBJ2-1 - TRBV7-6 CASSLPGSFPYNEQFF TGTGCCAGCAGCTTGCCGGGGAGCTTCCCCTACAATGAGCAGTTCTTC
TRBD2 TRBJ2-2 - TRBV11-3 CASSLGLAGPPNTGELFF TGTGCCAGCAGCTTAGGTCTAGCGGGACCACCAAACACCGGGGAGCTGTTTTTT
- TRBJ2-1 once TRBV7-2 CASSHDYYNEQFF TGTGCCAGCAGCCATGACTACTACAATGAGCAGTTCTTC
TRBD1 TRBJ2-7 - TRBV27 CASSRTGAYEQYF TGTGCCAGCAGTCGCACAGGGGCCTACGAGCAGTACTTC
- TRBJ1-1 - TRBV21-1 CASSSFRQLNTEAFF TGTGCCAGCAGCAGCTTCAGACAGTTGAACACTGAAGCTTTCTTT
TRBD2 TRBJ2-1 - TRBV9 CASSVASGLSSYNEQFF TGTGCCAGCAGCGTAGCTAGCGGCCTGAGCTCCTACAATGAGCAGTTCTTC
- TRBJ2-2 - TRBV29-1 CSAPGRNTGELFF TGCAGCGCCCCGGGACGGAACACCGGGGAGCTGTTTTTT
- TRBJ1-2 - TRBV11-3 CASSPEPVYGYTF TGTGCCAGCAGCCCCGAGCCCGTCTATGGCTACACCTTC